Presented here are 5 T cell receptor beta chains from one specimen sequenced in a study of response to subunit inactivated influenza vaccine. TCRdb processed the RT-PCR reads anew with MiXCR; each CDR3 protein has one entry. The data show 500,000 to 750,000 distinct CDR3 sequences, approximately 15% seen once. This specimen consisted of PBMCs from blood, obtained about 12 days after vaccination. The receptors stem from a man between 50 and 59 years old who received an inactivated influenza vaccine.

This clonotype was detected ten times or more. The chain combines TRBV12-3 or TRBV12-4 with TRBJ1-5; the D is unclear. CDR3 size: 12 residues. V was pared by 1 base and J by 7 bases, with 5 bases between. The chain's CDR3 is CASSLGKQPQHF. The CDR3 coding sequence is TGTGCCAGCAGTTTAGGGAAACAGCCCCAGCATTTT.

The CDR3 protein is CASSAGQGGNEQFF. CDR3 nucleotide sequence: TGTGCCAGCAGCGCAGGACAGGGGGGTAATGAGCAGTTCTTC. J is TRBJ2-1 and V is TRBV9; TRBD1 aligns across 10 bases. V lost 3 bases and J lost 7; bases outside the gene matches: 4. Germline-derived CDR1 and CDR2 are SGDLS and YYNGEE. The CDR3 is 14 amino acids.

The CDR3 sequence is CASSLDRVAKNIQYF. The CDR3 nucleotides are TGTGCCAGCAGTTTGGACAGGGTTGCCAAAAACATTCAGTACTTC. The chain is built from TRBV2 and TRBJ2-4; 8 bases are a match to TRBD1. This CDR3 spans 15 amino acids. Germline V gene sequence: CDR1 SNHLY, CDR2 FYNNEI. V lost 5 bases and J lost 1; bases outside the gene matches: 4.

This clonotype was found once. The rearrangement links TRBV6-1 to TRBJ2-4; D might be TRBD2 (7 bases). Trimming cost V 6 bases and J 8 bases, with 14 bases left between them. CDR3 length equals 13 residues. CDR1 and CDR2 from the germline V gene are MNHNS and SASEGT. The CDR3 here is CASSHREGDIQYF. DNA for the CDR3: TGTGCCAGCAGCCACAGGGAGGGGGACATTCAGTACTTC.

V and J are TRBV12-3 or TRBV12-4 and TRBJ1-1, with D possibly matching TRBD1 (5 bases). The ends were cut back, 7 bases at V and 1 base at J, with 19 bases in the middle. The CDR3 length is 16 residues. The CDR3, as DNA: TGTGCCAGCACTATGACCACCGGGGCAGGGAACACTGAAGCTTTCTTT. It codes for CASTMTTGAGNTEAFF.